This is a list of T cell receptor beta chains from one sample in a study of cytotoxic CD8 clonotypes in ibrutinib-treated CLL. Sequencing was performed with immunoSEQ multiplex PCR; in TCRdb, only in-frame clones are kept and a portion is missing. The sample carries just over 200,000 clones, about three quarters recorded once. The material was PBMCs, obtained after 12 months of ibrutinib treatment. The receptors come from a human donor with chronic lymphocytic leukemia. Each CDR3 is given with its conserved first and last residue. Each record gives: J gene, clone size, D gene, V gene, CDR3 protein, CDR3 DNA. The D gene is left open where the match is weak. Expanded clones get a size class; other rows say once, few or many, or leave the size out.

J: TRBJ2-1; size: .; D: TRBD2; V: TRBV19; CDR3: CASSPQQLAGGPNEQFF; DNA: TGTGCCAGTAGTCCCCAGCAACTAGCGGGAGGGCCGAATGAGCAGTTCTTC
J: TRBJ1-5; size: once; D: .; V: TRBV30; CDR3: CAWSVKGWGGQPQHF; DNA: TGTGCCTGGAGTGTAAAGGGTTGGGGAGGTCAGCCCCAGCATTTT
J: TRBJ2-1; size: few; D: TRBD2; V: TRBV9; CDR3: CASSVAMTSMQFF; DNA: TGTGCCAGCAGCGTGGCCATGACTAGCATGCAGTTCTTC
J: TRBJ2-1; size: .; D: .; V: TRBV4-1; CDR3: CASSQDVIPYNEQFF; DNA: TGCGCCAGCAGCCAAGATGTGATTCCCTACAATGAGCAGTTCTTC
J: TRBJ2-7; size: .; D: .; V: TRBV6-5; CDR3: CASRGTPSHEQYF; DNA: TGTGCCAGCAGGGGGACTCCGTCCCACGAGCAGTACTTC
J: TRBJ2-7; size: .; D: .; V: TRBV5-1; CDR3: CASSLGSGAIYEQYF; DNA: TGCGCCAGCAGCTTGGGAAGCGGCGCGATATACGAGCAGTACTTC
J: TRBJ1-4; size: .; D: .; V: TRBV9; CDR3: CASSAQTVDNEKLFF; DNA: TGTGCCAGCAGCGCCCAGACCGTTGATAATGAAAAACTGTTTTTT
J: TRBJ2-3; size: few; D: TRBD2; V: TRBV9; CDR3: CASSARLAGADTQYF; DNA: TGTGCCAGCAGCGCCCGACTAGCGGGGGCGGATACGCAGTATTTT
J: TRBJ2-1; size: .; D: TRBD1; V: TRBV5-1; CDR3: CASSIRDRAYNEQFF; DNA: TGCGCCAGCAGCATCCGGGACAGGGCCTACAATGAGCAGTTCTTC
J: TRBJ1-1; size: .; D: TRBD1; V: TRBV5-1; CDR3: CASSLDRGAGTEAFF; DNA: TGCGCCAGCAGCTTGGACAGGGGAGCGGGAACTGAAGCTTTCTTT
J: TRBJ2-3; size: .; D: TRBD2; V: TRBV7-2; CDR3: CASRRIAGAGDTQYF; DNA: TGTGCCAGCAGGCGGATAGCGGGGGCGGGAGATACGCAGTATTTT
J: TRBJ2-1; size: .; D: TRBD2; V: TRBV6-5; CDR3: CASSWGLENEQFF; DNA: TGTGCCAGCAGCTGGGGACTAGAGAATGAGCAGTTCTTC
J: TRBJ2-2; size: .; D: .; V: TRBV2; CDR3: CASSELVATGELFF; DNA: TGTGCCAGCAGTGAATTGGTAGCCACCGGGGAGCTGTTTTTT
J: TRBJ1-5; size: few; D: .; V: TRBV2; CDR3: CASSDWQLNQPQHF; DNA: TGTGCCAGCAGTGATTGGCAGCTAAATCAGCCCCAGCATTTT
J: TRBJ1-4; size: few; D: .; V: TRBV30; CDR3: CAWSRVTGLNEKLFF; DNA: TGTGCCTGGAGTAGGGTGACAGGTCTTAATGAAAAACTGTTTTTT
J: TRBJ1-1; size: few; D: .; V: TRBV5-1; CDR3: CASSFQPGNTEAFF; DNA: TGCGCCAGCAGCTTCCAGCCCGGGAACACTGAAGCTTTCTTT
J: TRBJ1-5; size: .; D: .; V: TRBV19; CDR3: CASSIRPGSSNQPQHF; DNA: TGTGCCAGTAGTATACGTCCAGGGAGTAGCAATCAGCCCCAGCATTTT
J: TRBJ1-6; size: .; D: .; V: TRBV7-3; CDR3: CASSSLNSPLHF; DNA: TGTGCCAGCAGCTCCCTTAATTCACCCCTCCACTTT
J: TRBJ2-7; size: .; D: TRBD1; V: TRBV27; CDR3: CASRTGQGSYEQYF; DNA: TGTGCCAGCAGAACGGGACAGGGCTCCTACGAGCAGTACTTC
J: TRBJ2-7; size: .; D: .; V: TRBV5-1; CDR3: CASSLVGNAYEQYF; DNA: TGTGCCAGCAGCTTGGTCGGGAATGCCTACGAGCAGTACTTC
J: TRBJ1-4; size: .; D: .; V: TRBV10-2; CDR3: CASSEFLRNEKLFF; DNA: TGCGCCAGCAGTGAATTCCTCAGGAATGAAAAACTGTTTTTT
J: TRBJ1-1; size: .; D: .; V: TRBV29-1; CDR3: CSVAQLEYLGGNTEAFF; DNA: TGCAGCGTGGCTCAACTTGAGTACCTCGGCGGGAACACTGAAGCTTTCTTT
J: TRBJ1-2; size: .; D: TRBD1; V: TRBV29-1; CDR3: CSVHTRTGDGYTF; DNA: TGCAGCGTCCATACACGGACAGGGGATGGCTACACCTTC
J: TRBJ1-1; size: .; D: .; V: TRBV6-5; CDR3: CASSPWREAFF; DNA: TGTGCCAGCAGCCCTTGGAGGGAAGCTTTCTTT
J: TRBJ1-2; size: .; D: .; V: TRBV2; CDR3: CASSTEGNYGYTF; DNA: TGTGCCAGCAGTACCGAGGGGAACTATGGCTACACCTTC
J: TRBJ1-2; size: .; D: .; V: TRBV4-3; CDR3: CASSRIQGSGYTF; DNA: TGCGCCAGCAGCCGCATCCAGGGTTCTGGCTACACCTTC
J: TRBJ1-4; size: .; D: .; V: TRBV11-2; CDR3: CASSLVATNEKLFF; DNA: TGTGCCAGCAGCTTAGTTGCAACTAATGAAAAACTGTTTTTT
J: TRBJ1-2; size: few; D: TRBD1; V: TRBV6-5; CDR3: CASSYLPGTGGYGYTF; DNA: TGTGCCAGCAGTTATCTCCCCGGGACAGGGGGATATGGCTACACCTTC
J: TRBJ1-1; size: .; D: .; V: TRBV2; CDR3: CASSDQVGVSEAFF; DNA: TGTGCCAGCAGTGATCAGGTGGGGGTGTCTGAAGCTTTCTTT
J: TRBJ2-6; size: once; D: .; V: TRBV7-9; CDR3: CASSRQPSGANVLTF; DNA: TGTGCCAGCAGCAGACAGCCCTCTGGGGCCAACGTCCTGACTTTC
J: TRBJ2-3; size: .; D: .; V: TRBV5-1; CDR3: CASSLNGKDTQYF; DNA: TGCGCCAGCAGCTTAAACGGGAAAGATACGCAGTATTTT
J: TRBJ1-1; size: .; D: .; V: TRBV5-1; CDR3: CASTLAGDTEAFF; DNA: TGCGCCAGCACCCTAGCAGGGGACACTGAAGCTTTCTTT
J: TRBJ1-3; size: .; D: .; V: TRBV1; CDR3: CTSSQEMGGYSGNTIYF; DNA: TGCACCAGCAGCCAAGAAATGGGGGGTTATTCTGGAAACACCATATATTTT
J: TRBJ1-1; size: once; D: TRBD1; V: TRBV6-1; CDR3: CASSQGGDTEAFF; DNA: TGTGCCAGCAGTCAGGGGGGCGACACTGAAGCTTTCTTT
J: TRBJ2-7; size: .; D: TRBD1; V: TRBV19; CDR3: CASSRQGVLYEQYF; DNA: TGTGCCAGTAGTAGACAGGGAGTACTATACGAGCAGTACTTC
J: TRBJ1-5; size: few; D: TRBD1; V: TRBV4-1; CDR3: CASSQPGQGSQPQHF; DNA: TGCGCCAGCAGCCAGCCGGGACAGGGGAGCCAGCCCCAGCATTTT
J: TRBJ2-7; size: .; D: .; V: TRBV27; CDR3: CASSRTASYEQYF; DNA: TGTGCCAGTTCCCGGACAGCTTCCTACGAGCAGTACTTC
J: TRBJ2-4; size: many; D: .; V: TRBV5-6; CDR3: CASSRVTEPFRYF; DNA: TGTGCCAGCAGCCGCGTGACCGAACCTTTTCGGTACTTC
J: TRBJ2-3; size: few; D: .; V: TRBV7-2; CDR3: CASSRFRGAETVNTQYF; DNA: TGTGCCAGCAGCCGGTTTCGAGGTGCCGAGACCGTAAATACGCAGTATTTT
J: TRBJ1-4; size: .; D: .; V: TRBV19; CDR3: CASTAPYSTNEKLFF; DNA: TGTGCCAGTACGGCTCCCTATTCAACTAATGAAAAACTGTTTTTT
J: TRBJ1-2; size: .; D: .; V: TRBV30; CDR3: CAWSVSSASYGYTF; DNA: TGTGCCTGGAGTGTAAGTTCCGCTTCCTATGGCTACACCTTC
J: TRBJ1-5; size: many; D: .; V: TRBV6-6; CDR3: CASSNLQDQPQHF; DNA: TGTGCCAGCAGTAATTTACAGGATCAGCCCCAGCATTTT